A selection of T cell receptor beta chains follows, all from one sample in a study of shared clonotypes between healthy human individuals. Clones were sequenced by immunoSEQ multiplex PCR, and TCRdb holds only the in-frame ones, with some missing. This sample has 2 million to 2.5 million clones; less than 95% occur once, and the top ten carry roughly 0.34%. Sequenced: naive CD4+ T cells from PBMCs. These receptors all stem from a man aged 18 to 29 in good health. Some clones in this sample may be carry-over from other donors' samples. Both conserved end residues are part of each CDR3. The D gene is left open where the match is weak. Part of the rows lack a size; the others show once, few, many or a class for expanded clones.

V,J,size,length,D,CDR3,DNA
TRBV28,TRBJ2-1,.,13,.,CASTPGRHNEQFF,TGTGCCAGCACCCCGGGCAGACACAATGAGCAGTTCTTC
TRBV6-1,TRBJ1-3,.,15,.,CASSEAGFPGNTIYF,TGTGCCAGCAGTGAAGCCGGGTTTCCTGGAAACACCATATATTTT
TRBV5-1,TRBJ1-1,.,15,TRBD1,CASSFMTGADTEAFF,TGCGCCAGCAGCTTCATGACAGGGGCCGACACTGAAGCTTTCTTT
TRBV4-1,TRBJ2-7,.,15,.,CASSHPRRVFYEQYF,TGCGCCAGCAGCCATCCCAGGAGGGTCTTCTACGAGCAGTACTTC
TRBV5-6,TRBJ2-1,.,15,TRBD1,CASSLRDRGYNEQFF,TGTGCCAGCAGCCTCCGGGACAGGGGATACAATGAGCAGTTCTTC
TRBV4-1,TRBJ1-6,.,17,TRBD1,CASSHSLTGGYNSPLHF,TGCGCCAGCAGCCATTCACTTACAGGGGGCTATAATTCACCCCTCCACTTT
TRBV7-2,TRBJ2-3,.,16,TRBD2,CASSLRVSGSTDTQYF,TGTGCCAGCAGCTTAAGGGTTAGCGGGAGCACAGATACGCAGTATTTT
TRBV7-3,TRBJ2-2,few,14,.,CASSSGANTGELFF,TGTGCCAGCAGCTCCGGAGCCAACACCGGGGAGCTGTTTTTT
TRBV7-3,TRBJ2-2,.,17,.,CASSLASFRRDTGELFF,TGTGCCAGCAGCTTGGCGTCTTTTAGGCGGGACACCGGGGAGCTGTTTTTT
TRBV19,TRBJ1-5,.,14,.,CASRGGRGNQPQHF,TGTGCCAGTAGAGGGGGGCGCGGCAATCAGCCCCAGCATTTT
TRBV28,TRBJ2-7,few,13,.,CATRIAPTYEQYF,TGTGCCACGCGCATTGCCCCGACCTACGAGCAGTACTTC
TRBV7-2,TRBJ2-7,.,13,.,CASSLQSGYEQYF,TGTGCCAGCAGCTTACAGTCGGGGTACGAGCAGTACTTC
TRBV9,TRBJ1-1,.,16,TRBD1,CASSANRGRTNTEAFF,TGTGCCAGCAGCGCGAACAGGGGGCGAACAAACACTGAAGCTTTCTTT
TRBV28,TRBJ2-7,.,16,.,CASSSTSGGQPYEQYF,TGTGCCAGCAGCTCAACCTCAGGGGGGCAACCCTACGAGCAGTACTTC
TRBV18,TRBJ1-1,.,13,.,CASSPKSGTEAFF,TGTGCCAGCTCACCGAAAAGTGGCACTGAAGCTTTCTTT
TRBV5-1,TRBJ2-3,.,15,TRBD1,CASSLTQGTGDTQYF,TGCGCCAGCAGCTTGACACAGGGGACCGGAGATACGCAGTATTTT
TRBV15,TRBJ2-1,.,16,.,CATSRDPGSSYNEQFF,TGTGCCACCAGCAGAGATCCGGGGTCTTCCTACAATGAGCAGTTCTTC
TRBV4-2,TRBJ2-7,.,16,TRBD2,CASSWWSGETTYEQYF,TGTGCCAGCAGCTGGTGGAGCGGGGAGACAACCTACGAGCAGTACTTC
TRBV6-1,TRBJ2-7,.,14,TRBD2,CASSEGSGRGEQYF,TGTGCCAGCAGTGAAGGTAGCGGGAGGGGCGAGCAGTACTTC
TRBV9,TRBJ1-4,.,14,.,CASSPLSTNEKLFF,TGTGCCAGCAGCCCCCTTTCAACTAATGAAAAACTGTTTTTT
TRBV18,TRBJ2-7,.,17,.,CASSPPPRQGGLGEQYF,TGTGCCAGCTCACCACCGCCTCGGCAGGGAGGCTTGGGCGAGCAGTACTTC
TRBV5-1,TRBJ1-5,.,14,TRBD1,CASSQGGLGQPQHF,TGCGCCAGCAGCCAGGGGGGTCTTGGTCAGCCCCAGCATTTT
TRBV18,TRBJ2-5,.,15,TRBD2,CASSPGAGGEETQYF,TGTGCCAGCTCACCAGGGGCCGGGGGGGAAGAGACCCAGTACTTC
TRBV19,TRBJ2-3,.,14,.,CASSFTGSTDTQYF,TGTGCCAGTAGTTTTACAGGGAGCACAGATACGCAGTATTTT
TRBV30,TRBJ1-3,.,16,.,CAWTPGSAMTGNTIYF,TGTGCCTGGACCCCGGGATCCGCTATGACAGGAAACACCATATATTTT
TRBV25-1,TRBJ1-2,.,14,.,CASSEFGGNYGYTF,TGTGCCAGCAGTGAATTCGGGGGTAACTATGGCTACACCTTC
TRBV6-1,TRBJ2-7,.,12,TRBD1,CASRAQGAKQYF,TGTGCCAGCAGAGCCCAGGGGGCGAAACAGTACTTC
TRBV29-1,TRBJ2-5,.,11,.,CSVHRDLAQYF,TGCAGCGTACACAGAGACCTGGCCCAGTACTTC
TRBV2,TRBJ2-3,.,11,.,CASAYADTQYF,TGTGCCAGCGCTTATGCGGATACGCAGTATTTT
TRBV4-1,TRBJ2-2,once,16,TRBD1,CASSQVSRGRAGELFF,TGCGCCAGCAGCCAAGTTTCCAGGGGGCGGGCCGGGGAGCTGTTTTTT
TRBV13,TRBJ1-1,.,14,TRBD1,CASSGRQGSTEAFF,TGTGCCAGCAGCGGGCGACAGGGGAGTACTGAAGCTTTCTTT
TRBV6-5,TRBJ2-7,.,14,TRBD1,CASNHDRGTYEQYF,TGTGCCAGCAACCATGACAGGGGTACCTACGAGCAGTACTTC
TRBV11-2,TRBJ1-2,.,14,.,CASSPPGRSYGYTF,TGTGCCAGCAGCCCTCCGGGACGGTCCTATGGCTACACCTTC
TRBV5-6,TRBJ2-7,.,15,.,CASSFFQGNMYEQYF,TGTGCCAGCAGCTTCTTCCAGGGGAATATGTACGAGCAGTACTTC
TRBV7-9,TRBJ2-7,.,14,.,CASSLTRTAYEQYF,TGTGCCAGCAGCCTTACACGGACAGCCTACGAGCAGTACTTC
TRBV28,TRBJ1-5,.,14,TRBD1,CASSLGTGDQPQHF,TGTGCCAGCAGCCTCGGGACAGGGGATCAGCCCCAGCATTTT
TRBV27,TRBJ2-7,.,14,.,CASRPGQPAYEQYF,TGTGCCAGCAGACCTGGACAACCCGCCTACGAGCAGTACTTC
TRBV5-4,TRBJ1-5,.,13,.,CASSLGPNQPQHF,TGTGCCAGCAGCTTGGGACCCAATCAGCCCCAGCATTTT
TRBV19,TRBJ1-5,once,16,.,CASSSSRVYSNQPQHF,TGTGCCAGTAGTAGCAGCAGGGTATATAGCAATCAGCCCCAGCATTTT
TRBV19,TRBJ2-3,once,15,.,CASSAPRLSTDTQYF,TGTGCCAGTAGTGCCCCTCGACTTAGCACAGATACGCAGTATTTT
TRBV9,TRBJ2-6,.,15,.,CASSPAGSGANVLTF,TGTGCCAGCAGCCCCGCCGGCTCTGGGGCCAACGTCCTGACTTTC
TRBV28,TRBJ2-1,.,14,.,CASSLGLSDNEQFF,TGTGCCAGCAGTTTGGGTCTTTCCGACAATGAGCAGTTCTTC
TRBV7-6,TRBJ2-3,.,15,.,CASSLAGLVTDTQYF,TGTGCCAGCAGCTTAGCGGGCCTAGTCACAGATACGCAGTATTTT
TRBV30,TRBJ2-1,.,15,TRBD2,CAWTPSLAGGGEQFF,TGTGCCTGGACCCCGTCACTAGCGGGAGGGGGTGAGCAGTTCTTC
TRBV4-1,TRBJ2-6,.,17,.,CASSHIRAVAGANVLTF,TGCGCCAGCAGCCATATACGGGCAGTGGCTGGGGCCAACGTCCTGACTTTC
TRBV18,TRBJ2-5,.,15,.,CASSPSSVLQETQYF,TGTGCCAGCTCACCGAGCAGCGTACTACAAGAGACCCAGTACTTC
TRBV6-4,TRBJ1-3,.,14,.,CASSAGLGGNTIYF,TGTGCCAGCAGTGCGGGGCTGGGAGGAAACACCATATATTTT
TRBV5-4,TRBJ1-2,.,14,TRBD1,CASSSRGLNYGYTF,TGTGCCAGCAGCTCCAGGGGGCTAAACTATGGCTACACCTTC
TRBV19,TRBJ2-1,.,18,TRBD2,CASSIGGRLGHGPNEQFF,TGTGCCAGTAGTATTGGCGGGAGGCTTGGCCACGGACCGAATGAGCAGTTCTTC